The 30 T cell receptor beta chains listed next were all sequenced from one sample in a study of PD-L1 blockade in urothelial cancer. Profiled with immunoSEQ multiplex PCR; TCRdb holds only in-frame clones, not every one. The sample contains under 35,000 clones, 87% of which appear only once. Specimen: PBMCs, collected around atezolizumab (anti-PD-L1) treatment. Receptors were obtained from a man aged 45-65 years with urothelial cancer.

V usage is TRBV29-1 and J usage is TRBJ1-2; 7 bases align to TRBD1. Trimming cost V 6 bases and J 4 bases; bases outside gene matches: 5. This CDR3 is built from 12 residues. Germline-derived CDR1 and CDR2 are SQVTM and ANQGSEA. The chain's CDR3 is CSVGTAAYGYTF. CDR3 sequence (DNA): TGCAGCGTCGGGACAGCGGCCTATGGCTACACCTTC.

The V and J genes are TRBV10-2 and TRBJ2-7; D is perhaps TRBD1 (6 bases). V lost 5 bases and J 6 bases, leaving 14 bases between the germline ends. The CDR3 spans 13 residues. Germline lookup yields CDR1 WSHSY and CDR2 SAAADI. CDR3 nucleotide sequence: TGCGCCAGCAGTCTGAACAGGGCCTCCGAGCAGTACTTC. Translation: CASSLNRASEQYF.

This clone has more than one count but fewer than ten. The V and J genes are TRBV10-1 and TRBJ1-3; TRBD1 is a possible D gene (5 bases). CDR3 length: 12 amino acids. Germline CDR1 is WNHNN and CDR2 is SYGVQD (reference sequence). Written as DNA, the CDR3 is TGCGTTAGGAGGGGCTCTGGAAACACCATATATTTT. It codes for CVRRGSGNTIYF.

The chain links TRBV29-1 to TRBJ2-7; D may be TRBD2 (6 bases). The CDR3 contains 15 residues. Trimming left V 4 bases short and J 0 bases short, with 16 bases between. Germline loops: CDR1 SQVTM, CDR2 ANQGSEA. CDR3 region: CSVVGGTGSSYEQYF. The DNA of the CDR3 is TGCAGCGTTGTCGGCGGGACCGGGAGCTCCTACGAGCAGTACTTC.

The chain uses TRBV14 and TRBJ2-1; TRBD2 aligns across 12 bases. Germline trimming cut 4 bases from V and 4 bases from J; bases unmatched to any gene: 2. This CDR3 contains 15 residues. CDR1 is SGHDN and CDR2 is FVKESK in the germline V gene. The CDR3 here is CASSPGTSGYNEQFF. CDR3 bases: TGTGCCAGCAGCCCCGGGACTAGCGGGTACAATGAGCAGTTCTTC. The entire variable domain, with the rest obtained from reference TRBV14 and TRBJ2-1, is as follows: EAGVTQFPSHSVIEKGQTVTLRCDPISGHDNLYWYRRVMGKEIKFLLHFVKESKQDESGMPNNRFLAERTGGTYSTLKVQPAELEDSGVYFCASSPGTSGYNEQFFGPGTRLTVL.

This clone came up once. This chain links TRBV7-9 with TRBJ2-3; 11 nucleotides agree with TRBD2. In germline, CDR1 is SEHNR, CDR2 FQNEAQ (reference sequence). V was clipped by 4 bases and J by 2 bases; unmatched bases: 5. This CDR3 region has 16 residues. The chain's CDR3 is CASSWRLAGNTDTQYF. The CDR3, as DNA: TGTGCCAGCAGCTGGAGACTAGCGGGGAACACAGATACGCAGTATTTT. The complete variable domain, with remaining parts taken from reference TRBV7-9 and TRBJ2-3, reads DTGVSQNPRHKITKRGQNVTFRCDPISEHNRLYWYRQTLGQGPEFLTYFQNEAQLEKSRLLSDRFSAERPKGSFSTLEIQRTEQGDSAMYLCASSWRLAGNTDTQYFGPGTRLTVL.

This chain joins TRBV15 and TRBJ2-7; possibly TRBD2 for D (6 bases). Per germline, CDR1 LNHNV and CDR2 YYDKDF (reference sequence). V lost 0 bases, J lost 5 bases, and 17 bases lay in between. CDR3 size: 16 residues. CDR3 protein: CATSRDRMTPGDEQYF. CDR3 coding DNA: TGTGCCACCAGCAGAGATCGAATGACTCCGGGGGACGAGCAGTACTTC. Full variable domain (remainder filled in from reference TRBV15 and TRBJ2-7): DAMVIQNPRYQVTQFGKPVTLSCSQTLNHNVMYWYQQKSSQAPKLLFHYYDKDFNNEADTPDNFQSRRPNTSFCFLDIRSPGLGDTAMYLCATSRDRMTPGDEQYFGPGTRLTVT.

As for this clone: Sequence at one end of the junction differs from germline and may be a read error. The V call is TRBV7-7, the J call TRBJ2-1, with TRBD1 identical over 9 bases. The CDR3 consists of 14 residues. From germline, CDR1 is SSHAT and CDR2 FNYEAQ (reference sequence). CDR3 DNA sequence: TGTGCTAGCAGCTCCGGGACAGGGACATATGAGCAGTTCTTC. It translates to CASSSGTGTYEQFF.

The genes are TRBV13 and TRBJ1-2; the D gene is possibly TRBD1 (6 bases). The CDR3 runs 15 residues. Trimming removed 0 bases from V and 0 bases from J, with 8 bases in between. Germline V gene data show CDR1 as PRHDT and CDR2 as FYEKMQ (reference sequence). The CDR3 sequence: CASSLGGQTNYGYTF. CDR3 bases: TGTGCCAGCAGCTTAGGTGGACAGACTAACTATGGCTACACCTTC.

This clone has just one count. CDR3 DNA sequence: TGTGCCAGTAGTCCACCAAGGAGGGGGGGGGCAGAAAATCAGCCCCAGCATTTT. It is translated as CASSPPRRGGAENQPQHF. V is TRBV19 and J is TRBJ1-5, with a weak D call TRBD1 (6 bases). Germline CDR1 reads LNHDA; CDR2 reads SQIVND (reference sequence). Trimming took 5 bases from V and 4 from J, leaving 24 bases between them. CDR3 length equals 18 residues.

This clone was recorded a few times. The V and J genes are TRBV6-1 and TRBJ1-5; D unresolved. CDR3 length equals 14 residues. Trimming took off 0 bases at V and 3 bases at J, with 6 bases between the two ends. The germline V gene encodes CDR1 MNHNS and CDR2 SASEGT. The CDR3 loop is CASSEAHSNQPQHF. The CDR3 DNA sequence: TGTGCCAGCAGTGAAGCCCATTCCAATCAGCCCCAGCATTTT.

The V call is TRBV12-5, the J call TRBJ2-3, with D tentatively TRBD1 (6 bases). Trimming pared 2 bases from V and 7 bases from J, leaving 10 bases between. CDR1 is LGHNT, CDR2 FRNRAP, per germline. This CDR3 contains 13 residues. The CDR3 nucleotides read TGTGCTAGTGGTTTGCCTACAGGGAATACGCAGTATTTT. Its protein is CASGLPTGNTQYF.

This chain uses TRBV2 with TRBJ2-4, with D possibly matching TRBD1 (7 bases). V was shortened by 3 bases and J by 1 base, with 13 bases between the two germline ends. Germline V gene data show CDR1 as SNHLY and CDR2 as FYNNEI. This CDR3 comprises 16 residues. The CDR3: CASSDGGGFAKNIQYF. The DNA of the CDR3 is TGTGCCAGCAGTGACGGAGGGGGCTTCGCCAAAAACATTCAGTACTTC.

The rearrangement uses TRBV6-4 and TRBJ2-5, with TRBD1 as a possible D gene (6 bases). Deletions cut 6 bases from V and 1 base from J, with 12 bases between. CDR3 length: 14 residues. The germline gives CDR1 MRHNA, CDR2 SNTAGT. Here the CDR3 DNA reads TGTGCCAGCAGGCCGGACAGATCCCAAGAGACCCAGTACTTC. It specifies CASRPDRSQETQYF.

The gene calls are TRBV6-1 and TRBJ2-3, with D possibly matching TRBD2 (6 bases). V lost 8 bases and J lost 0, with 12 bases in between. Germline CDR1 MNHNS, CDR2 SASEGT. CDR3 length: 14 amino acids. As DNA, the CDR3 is TGTGCCAGCCGGCTGGGAGGAAGCACAGATACGCAGTATTTT. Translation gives CASRLGGSTDTQYF.

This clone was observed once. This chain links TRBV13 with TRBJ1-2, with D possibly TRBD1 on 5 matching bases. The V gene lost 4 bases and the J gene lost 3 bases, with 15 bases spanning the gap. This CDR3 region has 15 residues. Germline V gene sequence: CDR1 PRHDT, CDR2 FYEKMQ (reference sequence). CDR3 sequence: CASSSYQSGYYGYTF. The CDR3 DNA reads TGTGCCAGCAGCTCATATCAATCAGGGTACTATGGCTACACCTTC. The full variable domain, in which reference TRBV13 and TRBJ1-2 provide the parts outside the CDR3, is AAGVIQSPRHLIKEKRETATLKCYPIPRHDTVYWYQQGPGQDPQFLISFYEKMQSDKGSIPDRFSAQQFSDYHSELNMSSLELGDSALYFCASSSYQSGYYGYTFGSGTRLTVV.

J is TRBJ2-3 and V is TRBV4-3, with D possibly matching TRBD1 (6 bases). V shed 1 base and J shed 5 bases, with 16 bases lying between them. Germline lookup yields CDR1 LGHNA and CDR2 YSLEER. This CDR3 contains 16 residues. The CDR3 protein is CASSQALQGSRDTQYF. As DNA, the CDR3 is TGCGCCAGCAGCCAAGCGCTACAGGGCAGTAGAGATACGCAGTATTTT.

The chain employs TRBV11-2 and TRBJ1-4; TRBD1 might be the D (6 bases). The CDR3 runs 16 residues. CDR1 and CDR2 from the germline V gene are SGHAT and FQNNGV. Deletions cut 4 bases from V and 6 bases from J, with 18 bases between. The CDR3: CASSSKGKDRHEKLFF. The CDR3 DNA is TGTGCCAGCAGCTCAAAGGGAAAGGACAGACATGAAAAACTGTTTTTT.

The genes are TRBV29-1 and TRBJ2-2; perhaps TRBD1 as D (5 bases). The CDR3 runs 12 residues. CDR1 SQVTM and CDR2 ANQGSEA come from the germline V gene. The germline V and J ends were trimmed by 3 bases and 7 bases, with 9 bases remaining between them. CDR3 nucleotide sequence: TGCAGCGTTGACAGGGATGGCGGGGAGCTGTTTTTT. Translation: CSVDRDGGELFF.

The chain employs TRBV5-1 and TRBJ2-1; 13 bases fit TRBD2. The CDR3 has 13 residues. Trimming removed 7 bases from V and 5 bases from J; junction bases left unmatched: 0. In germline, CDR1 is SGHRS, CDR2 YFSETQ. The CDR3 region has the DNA TGCGCCAGCGGACTAGCGGGGGACAATGAGCAGTTCTTC. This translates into CASGLAGDNEQFF.

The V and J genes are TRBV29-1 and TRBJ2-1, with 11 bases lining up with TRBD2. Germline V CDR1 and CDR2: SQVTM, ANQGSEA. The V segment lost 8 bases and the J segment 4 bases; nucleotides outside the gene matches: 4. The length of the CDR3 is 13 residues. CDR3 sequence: CSFLAGGYNEQFF. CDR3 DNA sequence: TGCAGCTTCTTAGCGGGAGGGTACAATGAGCAGTTCTTC.

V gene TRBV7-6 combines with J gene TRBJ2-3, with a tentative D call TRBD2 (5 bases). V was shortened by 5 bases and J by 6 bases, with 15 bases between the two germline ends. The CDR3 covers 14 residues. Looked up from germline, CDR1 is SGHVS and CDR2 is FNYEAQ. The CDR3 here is CASSTAVFADTQYF. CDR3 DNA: TGTGCCAGCAGCACAGCGGTATTTGCTGATACGCAGTATTTT.

The CDR3 reads CASSVLPREGAYNEQFF. CDR3 coding DNA: TGTGCCAGCAGCGTTCTCCCGAGGGAGGGAGCCTACAATGAGCAGTTCTTC. V usage is TRBV9 and J usage is TRBJ2-1, with TRBD2 matching 7 bases. The V and J ends lost 2 bases and 2 bases, in that order; junction bases with no gene match: 10. This CDR3 spans 17 amino acids. CDR1 is SGDLS and CDR2 is YYNGEE in the germline V gene.

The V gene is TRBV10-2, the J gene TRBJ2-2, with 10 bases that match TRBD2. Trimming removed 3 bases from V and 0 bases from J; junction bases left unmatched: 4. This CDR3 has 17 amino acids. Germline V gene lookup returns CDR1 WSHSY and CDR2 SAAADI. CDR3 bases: TGCGCCAGCAGTGATCCCGGACTAGCGGCGAACACCGGGGAGCTGTTTTTT. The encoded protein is CASSDPGLAANTGELFF.

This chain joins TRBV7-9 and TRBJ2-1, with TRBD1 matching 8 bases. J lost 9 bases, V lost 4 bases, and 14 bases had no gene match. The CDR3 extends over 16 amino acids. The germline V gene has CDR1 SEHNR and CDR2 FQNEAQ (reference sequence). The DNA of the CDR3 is TGTGCCAGCAGCTCCGAAATCGGACAGGGATCACGTGAGCAGTTCTTC. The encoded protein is CASSSEIGQGSREQFF. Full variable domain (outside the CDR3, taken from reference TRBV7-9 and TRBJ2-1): DTGVSQNPRHKITKRGQNVTFRCDPISEHNRLYWYRQTLGQGPEFLTYFQNEAQLEKSRLLSDRFSAERPKGSFSTLEIQRTEQGDSAMYLCASSSEIGQGSREQFFGPGTRLTVL.

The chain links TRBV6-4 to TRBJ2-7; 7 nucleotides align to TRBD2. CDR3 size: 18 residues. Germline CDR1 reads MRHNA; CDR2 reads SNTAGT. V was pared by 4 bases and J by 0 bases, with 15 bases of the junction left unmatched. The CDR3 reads CASSGWAGDTDSSYEQYF. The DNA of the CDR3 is TGTGCCAGCAGTGGCTGGGCGGGGGATACAGATTCCTCCTACGAGCAGTACTTC.

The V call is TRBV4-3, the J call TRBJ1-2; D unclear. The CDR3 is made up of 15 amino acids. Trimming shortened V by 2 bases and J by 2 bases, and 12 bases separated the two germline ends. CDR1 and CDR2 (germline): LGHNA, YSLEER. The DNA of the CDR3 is TGCGCCAGCAGCCAACGCCGGGAGCAGAACTATGGCTACACCTTC. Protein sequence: CASSQRREQNYGYTF.

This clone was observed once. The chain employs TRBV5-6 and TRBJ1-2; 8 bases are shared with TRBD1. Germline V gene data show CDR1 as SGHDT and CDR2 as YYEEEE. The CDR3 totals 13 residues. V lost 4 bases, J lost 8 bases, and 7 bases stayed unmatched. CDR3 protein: CASSVPQGGGYTF. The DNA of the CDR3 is TGTGCCAGCAGCGTACCACAGGGGGGAGGCTACACCTTC.

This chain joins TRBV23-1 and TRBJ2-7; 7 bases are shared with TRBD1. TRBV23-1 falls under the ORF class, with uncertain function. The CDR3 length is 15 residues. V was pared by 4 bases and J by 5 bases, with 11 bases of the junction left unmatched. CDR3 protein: CASSPPTGCFHEQYF. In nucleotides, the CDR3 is TGCGCCAGCAGTCCTCCGACAGGGTGTTTCCACGAGCAGTACTTC.

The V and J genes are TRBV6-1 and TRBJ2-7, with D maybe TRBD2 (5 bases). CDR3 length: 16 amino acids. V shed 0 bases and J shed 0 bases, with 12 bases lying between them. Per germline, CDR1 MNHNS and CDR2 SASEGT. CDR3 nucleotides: TGTGCCAGCAGTGAAGCTAGCGCCGACGTCTCCTACGAGCAGTACTTC. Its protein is CASSEASADVSYEQYF.